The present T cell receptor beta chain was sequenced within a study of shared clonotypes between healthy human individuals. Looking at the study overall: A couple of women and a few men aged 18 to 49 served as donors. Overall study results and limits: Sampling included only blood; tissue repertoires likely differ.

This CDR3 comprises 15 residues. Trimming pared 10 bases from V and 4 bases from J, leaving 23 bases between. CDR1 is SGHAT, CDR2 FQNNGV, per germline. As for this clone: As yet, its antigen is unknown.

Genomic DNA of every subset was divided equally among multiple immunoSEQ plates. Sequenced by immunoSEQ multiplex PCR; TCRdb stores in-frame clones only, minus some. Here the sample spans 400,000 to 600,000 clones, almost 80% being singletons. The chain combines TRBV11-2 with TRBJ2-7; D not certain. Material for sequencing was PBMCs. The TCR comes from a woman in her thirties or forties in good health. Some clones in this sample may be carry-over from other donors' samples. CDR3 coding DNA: TGTGCCAACCTCCGTCTGTGGGCGAGAACTTACGAGCAGTACTTC. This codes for CANLRLWARTYEQYF.